The text below deals with one TCR beta chain. Its cognate antigen is unknown. This CDR3 spans 14 amino acids. The trim removed 6 bases at V and 8 bases at J, leaving 12 bases unmatched. Germline V gene lookup returns CDR1 LNHDA and CDR2 SQIVND (reference sequence). This entry comes from a study of OX40 agonist ivuxolimab in advanced cancers. About the research overall: Every 2 weeks, ivuxolimab was infused into the patients intravenously at between 0.01 and 10 mg/kg.

The assay was immunoSEQ multiplex PCR, and TCRdb's table has in-frame clones only and misses some. This sample has tens of thousands of clones; over 75% occur once, and the top ten carry more than 0.6%. Regarding the study as a whole: A proportion of nonresponders additionally exhibited low normalized T-cell clonal expansion.

This sample comprised CD4+ or CD8+ T cells sorted from blood, obtained in a trial of the OX40 agonist ivuxolimab. This TCR came from an adult with an advanced solid tumor such as melanoma, head and neck, liver or kidney cancer. The chain is built from TRBV19 and TRBJ1-1, with TRBD1 matching 7 bases. The CDR3 protein is CASSVQGIGAEAFF. CDR3 nucleotides: TGTGCCAGTAGCGTACAGGGGATCGGTGCGGAAGCTTTCTTT.